Shown below are 13 T cell receptor beta chains from a single sample sequenced in a study of shared clonotypes between healthy human individuals. Naive CD8 isolation took CD45RO-negative cells positively selected for CCR7 and excluded terminally differentiated effector memory CD45RA+ cells. Assay used: immunoSEQ multiplex PCR; TCRdb lists only in-frame clones, some missing. The sample has hundreds of thousands of clones, roughly 95% seen once; the top ten hold about 0.11%. The source material was naive CD8+ T cells sorted from blood. These TCRs come from a woman aged 25 to 45 in good health.

This sequence joins TRBV5-1 and TRBJ2-7; 11 bases match TRBD1. The V segment lost 4 bases and the J segment 5 bases; nucleotides outside the gene matches: 14. Germline V gene sequence: CDR1 SGHRS, CDR2 YFSETQ. The CDR3 covers 17 residues. The CDR3 sequence: CASSAVVYGQGAHEQYF. The CDR3 bases are TGCGCCAGCAGCGCGGTGGTATACGGACAGGGGGCCCACGAGCAGTACTTC.

This chain joins TRBV5-4 and TRBJ1-2; D gene uncertain. The CDR3 is 12 residues long. The ends were cut back, 6 bases at V and 2 bases at J, with 8 bases in the middle. Germline V gene lookup returns CDR1 SGHNT and CDR2 YYREEE (reference sequence). The CDR3 here is CASTDGNYGYTF. DNA for the CDR3: TGTGCCAGCACCGACGGAAACTATGGCTACACCTTC.

This clone was seen just once. V is TRBV28 and J is TRBJ1-1; 7 bases agree with TRBD1. The CDR3 is made up of 12 amino acids. Germline trimming cut 5 bases from V and 8 bases from J; bases unmatched to any gene: 5. The V gene's germline CDR1 is MDHEN and CDR2 SYDVKM. The CDR3: CASSLRQGEAFF. The CDR3 region has the DNA TGTGCCAGCAGTCTCCGACAGGGAGAAGCTTTCTTT.

This clone occurred a few times. The chain combines TRBV30 with TRBJ1-5; D is possibly TRBD1 (5 bases). Looked up from germline, CDR1 is GTSNPN and CDR2 is SVGIG (reference sequence). V lost 5 bases and J 5 bases, leaving 13 bases between the germline ends. The CDR3 length is 13 residues. CDR3 nucleotide sequence: TGTGCCTGGCAGAGAGACAGCGATCAGCCCCAGCATTTT. Translating it yields CAWQRDSDQPQHF.

This clone was seen a few times. Other DNA sequences in this specimen translate into the identical CDR3. The V call is TRBV28, the J call TRBJ1-1; no firm D call. The CDR3 runs 11 residues. V lost 3 bases and J 4 bases, leaving 3 bases between the germline ends. Germline V gene sequence: CDR1 MDHEN, CDR2 SYDVKM. For the CDR3, the DNA is TGTGCCAGCAGTTTCAGCACTGAAGCTTTCTTT. Translated: CASSFSTEAFF.

This clone was recorded once. The V call is TRBV9, the J call TRBJ1-3; D gene unclear. The germline V gene encodes CDR1 SGDLS and CDR2 YYNGEE. Trimming stripped 3 bases from V and 0 bases from J, with 13 bases between. The CDR3 sequence is 16 residues long. In DNA, the CDR3 is TGTGCCAGCAGCGGGACCAACGGGGACTCTGGAAACACCATATATTTT. Amino acid sequence: CASSGTNGDSGNTIYF.

The rearrangement links TRBV9 to TRBJ2-7, with D tentatively TRBD2 (7 bases). Germline values: CDR1 SGDLS, CDR2 YYNGEE. Trimming removed 3 bases from V and 4 bases from J, with 14 bases in between. CDR3 length: 14 residues. The CDR3 is CASSAEGEGYEQYF. DNA of the CDR3: TGTGCCAGCAGCGCGGAGGGGGAGGGTTACGAGCAGTACTTC.

Points on this clone: The same CDR3 arises from other DNA sequences in this sample as well. The chain links TRBV5-4 to TRBJ2-7, with D unresolved. Germline CDR1 reads SGHNT; CDR2 reads YYREEE (reference sequence). This CDR3 spans 12 amino acids. Trimming cost V 0 bases and J 6 bases, with 7 bases left between them. DNA of the CDR3: TGTGCCAGCAGCTTGGGCGGACCCGAGCAGTACTTC. This codes for CASSLGGPEQYF.

CDR3 sequence (DNA): TGTGCCAGCAGTTGGGGACCGGGACAGGGGGCCTACGAGCAGTACTTC. Its protein is CASSWGPGQGAYEQYF. The chain links TRBV27 to TRBJ2-7; 11 positions match TRBD1. In germline, CDR1 is MNHEY, CDR2 SMNVEV (reference sequence). V shed 4 bases and J 2 bases; nucleotides not matched to a gene: 7. The CDR3 contains 16 residues.

The chain joins TRBV2 to TRBJ2-3; 9 positions agree with TRBD2. Germline lookup yields CDR1 SNHLY and CDR2 FYNNEI. After removal of 7 bases from V and 2 bases from J, the junction contained 10 bases not matched to a gene. The CDR3 contains 16 residues. The CDR3 here is CASTIGLAGYTDTQYF. In nucleotides, the CDR3 is TGTGCCAGCACCATCGGGCTAGCGGGATACACAGATACGCAGTATTTT.

The V and J genes are TRBV2 and TRBJ1-5; 7 positions match TRBD1. The J segment lost 7 bases and the V segment lost 7 bases, leaving 7 bases of the junction unmatched. CDR3 length: 13 amino acids. The germline V gene has CDR1 SNHLY and CDR2 FYNNEI. The CDR3 is CASTDRVGQPQHF. CDR3 bases: TGTGCCAGCACTGACAGGGTGGGGCAGCCCCAGCATTTT.

The chain combines TRBV19 with TRBJ2-7; 10 bases are a match to TRBD1. The germline gives CDR1 LNHDA, CDR2 SQIVND (reference sequence). The CDR3 has 15 amino acids. J was trimmed by 3 bases and V by 6 bases; bases with no gene match: 8. The CDR3 coding sequence is TGTGCCAGTAGGGTCCGGGACAGGGGACACTACGAGCAGTACTTC. Its translation is CASRVRDRGHYEQYF.

This clone has a single count. The rearrangement uses TRBV4-1 and TRBJ2-1; tentative D call: TRBD1 (7 bases). Germline CDR1 is MGHRA and CDR2 is YSYEKL. V dropped 4 bases and J dropped 5 bases, with 15 bases sitting between them. The CDR3 has 15 residues. The DNA for the CDR3 is TGCGCCAGCAGCCTAATCTGGAGGGGGCACAATGAGCAGTTCTTC. Its translation: CASSLIWRGHNEQFF.